These 10 T cell receptor beta chains were all obtained from the same sample, sequenced in a study of T-cell memory formation after mild COVID-19 (dated by TCRdb to the early 2020s). The library was built by means of 5' RACE. Sequencing was performed on an Illumina NovaSeq 6000. The public reads were quality trimmed at Q25 with fastp and then assembled into clones with MiXCR by TCRdb, keeping productive beta chains. For every CDR3 protein sequence, its rows merge into one entry that carries the most common genes and DNA. This sample holds hundreds of thousands of distinct CDR3 sequences; about a sixth were observed only once. The top ten hold around 12% of the sample. The material sequenced was PBMCs or a T cell subset sorted from them (not recorded which). All receptors come from an adult woman who had mild COVID-19 (a few samples of this study predate the infection). The sample titles of this study are shuffled in the database, so cell type and time point are left out; the donor was told from shared clones.

This rearrangement joins TRBV6-6 to TRBJ1-2; D not certain. Germline loops: CDR1 MNHNY, CDR2 SVGAGI (reference sequence). Trimming pared 4 bases from V and 1 base from J, leaving 7 bases between. This CDR3 has 13 amino acids. This chain's CDR3 is CASSSAINYGYTF. DNA of the CDR3: TGTGCCAGCAGTTCCGCCATTAACTATGGCTACACCTTC.

Ten or more counts support this clonotype. The chain combines TRBV19 with TRBJ2-5, with a tentative D call TRBD1 (6 bases). Trimming cost V 6 bases and J 5 bases, with 13 bases left between them. Germline CDR1 reads LNHDA; CDR2 reads SQIVND (reference sequence). The CDR3 totals 13 residues. CDR3 in DNA: TGTGCCAGTAGCCAACAGGGCTGGGAGACCCAGTACTTC. Its translation: CASSQQGWETQYF.

There are a few counts of this clonotype. The V call is TRBV15, the J call TRBJ2-3, with 7 bases aligning to TRBD2. The CDR3 length is 15 residues. Germline V gene data show CDR1 as LNHNV and CDR2 as YYDKDF (reference sequence). The V and J ends lost 0 bases and 4 bases, in that order; junction bases with no gene match: 4. DNA of the CDR3: TGTGCCACCAGCAGAGAAGTAGCGGGTGCAGATACGCAGTATTTT. Protein product: CATSREVAGADTQYF.

This clonotype was seen a handful of times. The chain combines TRBV11-2 with TRBJ2-2, with D maybe TRBD1 (7 bases). The germline V and J ends were trimmed by 1 base and 4 bases, with 10 bases remaining between them. The CDR3 spans 15 residues. The V gene's germline CDR1 is SGHAT and CDR2 FQNNGV. The CDR3 bases are TGTGCCAGCAGCTTAGCAGGGGGGATCACCGGGGAGCTGTTTTTT. It specifies CASSLAGGITGELFF.

Many counts were recorded for this clonotype. This rearrangement joins TRBV4-2 to TRBJ2-1; perhaps TRBD1 as D (6 bases). Trimming removed 4 bases from V and 4 bases from J, with 8 bases in between. There are 13 residues in the CDR3. Germline CDR1 and CDR2: LGHNA and YNFKEQ. In DNA, the CDR3 is TGTGCCAGCAGCCGTGGGACATACAATGAGCAGTTCTTC. This encodes CASSRGTYNEQFF.

The chain combines TRBV27 with TRBJ2-2, with 7 positions matching TRBD2. Germline loops: CDR1 MNHEY, CDR2 SMNVEV (reference sequence). The CDR3 runs 15 residues. After removal of 8 bases from V and 1 base from J, the junction contained 7 bases not matched to a gene. The CDR3 sequence: CASGRDFGNTGELFF. CDR3 DNA sequence: TGTGCCAGCGGGAGGGATTTTGGGAACACCGGGGAGCTGTTTTTT.

The chain carries TRBV6-5 and TRBJ2-7; 8 bases fit TRBD1. This CDR3 region has 15 residues. V dropped 7 bases and J dropped 7; count of bases not matched to a gene: 15. Germline V CDR1 and CDR2: MNHEY, SVGAGI. The DNA for the CDR3 is TGTGCCAGCATCCCCGGACAGGGACGCCTACGGGAGCAGTACTTC. Encoded protein: CASIPGQGRLREQYF.

This clonotype has a handful of counts. The chain employs TRBV6-6 and TRBJ2-1; D possibly corresponds to TRBD2 (6 bases). Germline V gene sequence: CDR1 MNHNY, CDR2 SVGAGI (reference sequence). The CDR3 runs 15 residues. V was trimmed by 4 bases and J by 1 base, leaving 11 bases between them. The CDR3 coding sequence is TGTGCCAGCAGTTGGGACTCCCCGTCCTACAATGAGCAGTTCTTC. It codes for CASSWDSPSYNEQFF.

This clonotype was picked up a small number of times. The V gene is TRBV19, the J gene TRBJ1-1; the D gene is possibly TRBD1 (5 bases). Germline assignment: CDR1 LNHDA and CDR2 SQIVND (reference sequence). The V end was cut by 3 bases, the J end by 6 bases, with 14 bases between. The CDR3 spans 14 residues. CDR3 nucleotides: TGTGCCAGTAGTATTGAGCAGGGAGTTGCTGAAGCTTTCTTT. This sequence encodes CASSIEQGVAEAFF.

In its sample, this clonotype was seen a few times. The V gene is TRBV6-2 or TRBV6-3, the J gene TRBJ2-7; 11 bases fit TRBD2. The CDR3 is 14 amino acids. The J segment lost 3 bases and the V segment lost 8 bases, leaving 6 bases of the junction unmatched. Germline CDR1 is MNHEY and CDR2 is SVGEGT. For the CDR3, the DNA is TGTGCCAGCCAGACTAGCGGGATCAACTACGAGCAGTACTTC. As protein: CASQTSGINYEQYF.